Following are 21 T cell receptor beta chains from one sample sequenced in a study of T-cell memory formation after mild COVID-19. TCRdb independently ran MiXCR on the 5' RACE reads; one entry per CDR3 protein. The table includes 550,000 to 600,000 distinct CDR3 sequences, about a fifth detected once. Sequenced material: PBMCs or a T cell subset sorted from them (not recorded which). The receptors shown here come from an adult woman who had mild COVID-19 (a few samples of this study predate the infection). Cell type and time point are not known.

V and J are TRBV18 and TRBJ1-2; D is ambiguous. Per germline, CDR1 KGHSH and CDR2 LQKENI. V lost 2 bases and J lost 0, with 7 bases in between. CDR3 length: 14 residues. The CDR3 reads CASSPSGTNYGYTF. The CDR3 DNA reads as TGTGCCAGCTCACCATCCGGTACTAACTATGGCTACACCTTC.

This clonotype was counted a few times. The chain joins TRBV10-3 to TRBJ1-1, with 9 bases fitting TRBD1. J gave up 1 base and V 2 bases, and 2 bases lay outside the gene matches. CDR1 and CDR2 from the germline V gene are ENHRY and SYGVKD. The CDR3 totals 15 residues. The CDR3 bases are TGTGCCATCAGTGAGCCGGGACAGGGGAACACTGAAGCTTTCTTT. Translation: CAISEPGQGNTEAFF.

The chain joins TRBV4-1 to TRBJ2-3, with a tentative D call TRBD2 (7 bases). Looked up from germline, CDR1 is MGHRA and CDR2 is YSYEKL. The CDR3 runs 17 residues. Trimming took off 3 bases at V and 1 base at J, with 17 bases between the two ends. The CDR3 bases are TGCGCCAGCAGCCAGTGGGGAGGGGGGGGTGGCACAGATACGCAGTATTTT. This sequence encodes CASSQWGGGGGTDTQYF.

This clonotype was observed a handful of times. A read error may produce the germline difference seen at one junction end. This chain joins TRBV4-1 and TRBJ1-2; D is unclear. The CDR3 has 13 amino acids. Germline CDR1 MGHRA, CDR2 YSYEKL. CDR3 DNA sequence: TGTGCCAGCAGCCAAGAATCCGGTTATGGCTACACCTTC. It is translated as CASSQESGYGYTF.

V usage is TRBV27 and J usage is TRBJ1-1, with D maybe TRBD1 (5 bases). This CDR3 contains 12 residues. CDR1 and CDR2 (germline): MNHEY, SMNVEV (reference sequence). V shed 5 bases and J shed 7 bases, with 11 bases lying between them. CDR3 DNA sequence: TGTGCCAGCAGTCCTCCGAGGGGTGAAGCTTTCTTT. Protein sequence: CASSPPRGEAFF.

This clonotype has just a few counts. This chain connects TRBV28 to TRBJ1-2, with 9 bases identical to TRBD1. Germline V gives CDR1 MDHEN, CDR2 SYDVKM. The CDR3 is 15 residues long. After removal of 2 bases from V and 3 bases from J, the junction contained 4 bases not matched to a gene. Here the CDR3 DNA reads TGTGCCAGCAGTTTACGACAGGGGGAGGACTATGGCTACACCTTC. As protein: CASSLRQGEDYGYTF.

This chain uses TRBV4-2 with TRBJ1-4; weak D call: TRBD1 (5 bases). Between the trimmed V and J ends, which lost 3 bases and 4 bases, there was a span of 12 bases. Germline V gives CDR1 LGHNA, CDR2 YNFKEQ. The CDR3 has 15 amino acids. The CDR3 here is CASSQAGRDNEKLFF. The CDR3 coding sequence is TGTGCCAGCAGCCAGGCGGGACGGGATAATGAAAAACTGTTTTTT.

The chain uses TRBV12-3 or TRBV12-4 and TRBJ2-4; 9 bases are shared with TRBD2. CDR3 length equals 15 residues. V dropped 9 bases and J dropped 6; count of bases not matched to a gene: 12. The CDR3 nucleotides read TGTGCCAGAATTAGCGGGGGAGTACTCGGAAACATTCAGTACTTC. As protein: CARISGGVLGNIQYF.

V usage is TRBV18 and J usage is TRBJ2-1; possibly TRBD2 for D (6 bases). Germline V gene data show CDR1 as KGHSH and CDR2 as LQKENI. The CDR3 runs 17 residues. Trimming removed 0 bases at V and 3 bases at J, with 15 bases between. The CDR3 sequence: CASSPPLGTPIYNEQFF. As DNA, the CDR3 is TGTGCCAGCTCACCACCGTTGGGGACTCCGATCTACAATGAGCAGTTCTTC. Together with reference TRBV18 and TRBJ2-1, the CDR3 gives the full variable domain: NAGVMQNPRHLVRRRGQEARLRCSPMKGHSHVYWYRQLPEEGLKFMVYLQKENIIDESGMPKERFSAEFPKEGPSILRIQQVVRGDSAAYFCASSPPLGTPIYNEQFFGPGTRLTVL.

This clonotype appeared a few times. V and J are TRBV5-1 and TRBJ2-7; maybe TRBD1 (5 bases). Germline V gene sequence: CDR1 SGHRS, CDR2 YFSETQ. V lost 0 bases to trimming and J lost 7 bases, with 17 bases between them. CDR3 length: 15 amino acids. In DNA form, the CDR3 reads TGCGCCAGCAGCTTGGGGAGAGAGTTCCAGGGAGAGCAGTACTTC. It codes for CASSLGREFQGEQYF.

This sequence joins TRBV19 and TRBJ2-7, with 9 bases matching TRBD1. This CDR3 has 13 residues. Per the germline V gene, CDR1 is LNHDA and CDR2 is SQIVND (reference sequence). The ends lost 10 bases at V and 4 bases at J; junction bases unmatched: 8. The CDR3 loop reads CATKGQGTYEQYF. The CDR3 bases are TGTGCCACCAAGGGACAGGGCACTTACGAGCAGTACTTC. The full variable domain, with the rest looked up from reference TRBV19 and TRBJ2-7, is DGGITQSPKYLFRKEGQNVTLSCEQNLNHDAMYWYRQDPGQGLRLIYYSQIVNDFQKGDIAEGYSVSREKKESFPLTVTSAQKNPTAFYLCATKGQGTYEQYFGPGTRLTVT.

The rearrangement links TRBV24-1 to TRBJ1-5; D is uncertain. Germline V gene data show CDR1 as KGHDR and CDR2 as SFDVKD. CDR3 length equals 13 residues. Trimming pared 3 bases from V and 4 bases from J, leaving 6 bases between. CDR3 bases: TGTGCCACCAGTGATCCGAATAATCAGCCCCAGCATTTT. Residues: CATSDPNNQPQHF.

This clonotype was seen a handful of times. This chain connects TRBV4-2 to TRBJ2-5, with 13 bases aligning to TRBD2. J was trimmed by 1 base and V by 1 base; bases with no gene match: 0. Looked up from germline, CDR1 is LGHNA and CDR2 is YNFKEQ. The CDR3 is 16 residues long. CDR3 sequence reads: CASSQGTSGGQETQYF. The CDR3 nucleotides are TGTGCCAGCAGCCAAGGGACTAGCGGGGGCCAAGAGACCCAGTACTTC.

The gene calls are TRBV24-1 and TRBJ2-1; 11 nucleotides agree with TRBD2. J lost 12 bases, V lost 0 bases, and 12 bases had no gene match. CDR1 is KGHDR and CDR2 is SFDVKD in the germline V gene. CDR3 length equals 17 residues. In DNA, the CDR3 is TGTGCCACCAGTGATTTGGCCGGGACTAGCGGCCGACGGGCGCAGTTCTTC. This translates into CATSDLAGTSGRRAQFF.

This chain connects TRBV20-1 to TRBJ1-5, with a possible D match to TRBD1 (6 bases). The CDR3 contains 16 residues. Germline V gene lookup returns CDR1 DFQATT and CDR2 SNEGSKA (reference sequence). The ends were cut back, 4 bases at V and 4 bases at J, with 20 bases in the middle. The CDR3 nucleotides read TGCAGTGCTATATCAACAGGGTTGATCGGGAATCAGCCCCAGCATTTT. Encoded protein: CSAISTGLIGNQPQHF.

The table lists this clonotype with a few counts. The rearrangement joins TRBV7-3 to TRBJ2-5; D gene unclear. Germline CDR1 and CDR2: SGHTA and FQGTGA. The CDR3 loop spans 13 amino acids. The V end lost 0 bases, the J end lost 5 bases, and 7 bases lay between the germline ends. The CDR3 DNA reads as TGTGCCAGCAGCTTAACCCTTTATGAGACCCAGTACTTC. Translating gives CASSLTLYETQYF.

The CDR3 spells CASSLGGRPTEAFF. The CDR3, as DNA: TGCGCCAGCAGCTTGGGGGGGAGGCCCACTGAAGCTTTCTTT. V is TRBV5-1 and J is TRBJ1-1, with D maybe TRBD1 (5 bases). The CDR3 extends over 14 amino acids. V was shortened by 0 bases and J by 4 bases, with 10 bases between the two germline ends. Germline values: CDR1 SGHRS, CDR2 YFSETQ.

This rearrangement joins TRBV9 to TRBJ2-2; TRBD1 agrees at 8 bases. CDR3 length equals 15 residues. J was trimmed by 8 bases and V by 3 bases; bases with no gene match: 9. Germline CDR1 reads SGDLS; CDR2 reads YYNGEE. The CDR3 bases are TGTGCCAGCAGCGGGTACGGACAGGGATCTGGGGAGCTGTTTTTT. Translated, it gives CASSGYGQGSGELFF.

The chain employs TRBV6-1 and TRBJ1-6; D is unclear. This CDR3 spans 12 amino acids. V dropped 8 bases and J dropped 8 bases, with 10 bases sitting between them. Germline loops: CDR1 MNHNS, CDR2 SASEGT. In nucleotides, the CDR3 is TGTGCCAGCGGATTTGAGCATTCACCCCTCCACTTT. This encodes CASGFEHSPLHF.

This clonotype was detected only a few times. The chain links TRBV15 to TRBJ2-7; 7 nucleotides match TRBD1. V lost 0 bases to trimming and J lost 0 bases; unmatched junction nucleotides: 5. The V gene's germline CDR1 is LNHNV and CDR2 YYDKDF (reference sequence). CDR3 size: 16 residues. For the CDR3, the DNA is TGTGCCACCAGCAGAGATCTTCAGGGGGTCTCCTACGAGCAGTACTTC. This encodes CATSRDLQGVSYEQYF.

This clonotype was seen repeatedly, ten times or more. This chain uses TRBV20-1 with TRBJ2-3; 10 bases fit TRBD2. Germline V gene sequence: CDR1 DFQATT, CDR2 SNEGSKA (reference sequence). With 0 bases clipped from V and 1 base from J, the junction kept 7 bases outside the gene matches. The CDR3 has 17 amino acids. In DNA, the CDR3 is TGCAGTGCTAGAGATGCTCGAGGGACTAGCGGCACAGATACGCAGTATTTT. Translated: CSARDARGTSGTDTQYF.